The sequence of this T cell receptor (beta chain) was determined in a study of monozygotic twins with inflammatory bowel disease. TCRdb reprocessed the 5' RACE reads, with one entry per CDR3 protein and no DNA. This sample's table reports 88,000 or so distinct CDR3 sequences. Total RNA from whole blood was isolated with no T cell sorting. Findings and limits, study-wide: Comparison of concordant versus discordant twins revealed no difference in repertoire similarity, possibly due to limited power. Support for any single strong IBD-associated signal or clonotype was not found.

In the case of this clonotype: The target antigen is unknown.

Material for sequencing was blood. This TCR derives from a human donor with ulcerative colitis or Crohn's disease, or a healthy co-twin of an affected twin (not recorded which).

CDR3: CAITEPPVEQYF. The gene calls are TRBV10-3 and TRBJ2-7. Germline V gene sequence: CDR1 ENHRY, CDR2 SYGVKD. The length of the CDR3 is 12 residues.